This T cell receptor beta chain was obtained from a study of blood T cell repertoires in COVID-19 (dated by TCRdb to 2018 to 2020). Turning to the overall study: Collaborator samples came from the United States, Italy and Spain and covered acute and convalescent phases of COVID-19. The prospective study material was composed of cDNA or gDNA derived from T cells, B-cell-depleted T cells, or PBMCs. Deeply sampled blood TCRbeta repertoires from subjects exposed to, actively infected with, or recovered from COVID-19 were included in the dataset. A freely available public database, intended as a resource for researchers studying the immune response to SARS-CoV-2, is where the repertoires were released. The samples were drawn from two sources: the first 160 participants of the ongoing ImmuneRACE study, and 1,000 to 1,500 subjects contributed by 6 global collaborators. A de-identified subject ID, COVID-19 status, age in years and sex were almost always included in the sample metadata. Where available, HLA class I and class II types were obtained from metadata supplied by the sample provider rather than from assay-based typing. The research as a whole found: Clinical and demographic metadata were provided uncurated, with the amount varying by source and participant.

With respect to this clone: The antigen it binds to is not known. No much larger clonotype is one base removed from it; base qualities were not supplied.

One collaborating source in Seattle enrolled patients during active infection and followed them longitudinally through the course of disease. Whole blood was collected in K2EDTA tubes by collaborating institutions according to the institutions' own protocols. For TCRbeta analysis, collaborator samples were shipped as frozen whole blood, as isolated PBMCs, or as DNA extracted from either sample type. The immunoSEQ Assay, a bias-controlled multiplex PCR, was used to amplify TCRbeta CDR3 regions from genomic DNA. The original pipeline was this. The number of nucleated cells in each sample was estimated from the amplification of reference gene primers within the assay. Sequence reads were collapsed and filtered to measure the absolute abundance of every unique TCRbeta CDR3 rearrangement. Productive Simpson clonality was computed per sample as the square root of Simpson's diversity index over productive rearrangements. This is the immuneACCESS table as TCRdb keeps it, with only in-frame sequences that have V and J called. A part of the clones is gone; compared with another copy, unresolved V genes explain less than half, and the rest is unexplained. That table gives V, J and clone size, and the DNA gave D and trimming. This sample comprises approximately 150,000 clones, almost 85% of them detected only once. 2.5% to 3% of the sample goes to the ten largest clones.

V is cut by 1 base and J by 4 bases, and the space between the germline ends is 11 bases. The CDR3 sequence holds 14 residues, the cysteine and phenylalanine included. Only the CDR3 region is kept as DNA, spanning 42 bases read in frame from base 1. CDR1 and CDR2 are drawn from the germline V gene: SGDLS, YYNGEE. This TCR derives from a woman aged 80 or over with COVID-19, enrolled during active disease. The sequencing sample was made of peripheral blood. The rearranged segments are TRBV9 and TRBJ1-2, with the D segment identity uncertain. The CDR3 region has the sequence CASSVYEDFYGYTF. The DNA sequence is as follows: TGTGCCAGCAGCGTATACGAGGACTTCTATGGCTACACCTTC.